These 8 T cell receptor beta chains were sequenced from one sample in a study of lymphopenia after photon versus proton radiotherapy. Libraries were prepared by immunoSEQ multiplex PCR; TCRdb keeps only in-frame clonotypes and omits some of them. The table lists roughly 30,000 clones, approximately 87% of them singletons. This material consisted of peripheral blood, taken from a patient treated with photon-based radiotherapy. These receptor sequences come from a woman between 45 and 60 years old with pancreatic cancer.

This chain joins TRBV28 and TRBJ1-6; D not certain. V lost 3 bases and J lost 4, with 7 bases in between. Germline V CDR1 and CDR2: MDHEN, SYDVKM. The CDR3 loop spans 14 amino acids. The DNA of the CDR3 is TGTGCCAGCAGTTTTGAGGGTTATAATTCACCCCTCCACTTT. Protein product: CASSFEGYNSPLHF.

To note about this clone: The germline gene is not matched at one end of the junction; a read error may be the cause. V usage is TRBV6-5 and J usage is TRBJ1-5; possible D gene TRBD1, 6 bases. The CDR3 is 15 residues long. The germline V gene has CDR1 MNHEY and CDR2 SVGAGI. CDR3 sequence: CTSRAQGPSNQPQHF. CDR3 bases: TGTACCAGCAGAGCGCAGGGGCCTAGCAATCAGCCCCAGCATTTT.

The rearrangement links TRBV27 to TRBJ1-6; perhaps TRBD1 as D (6 bases). The CDR3 is 15 residues long. Trimming pared 8 bases from V and 6 bases from J, leaving 17 bases between. Germline V gene sequence: CDR1 MNHEY, CDR2 SMNVEV (reference sequence). DNA for the CDR3: TGTGCCAGCGGACGAGGGGCAGGGGCTAATTCACCCCTCCACTTT. It translates to CASGRGAGANSPLHF.

The CDR3 DNA reads TGCGCCAGCAGCCAGCAGTTCGGGGTGGGGGACGAGCAGTACTTC. Translation: CASSQQFGVGDEQYF. The chain is built from TRBV4-3 and TRBJ2-7; D is perhaps TRBD1 or TRBD2 (5 bases each). Germline loops: CDR1 LGHNA, CDR2 YSLEER. This CDR3 is 15 amino acids long. V was clipped by 3 bases and J by 5 bases, with 17 bases between them.

The V and J genes are TRBV11-3 and TRBJ2-1; D not certain. The V and J ends lost 1 base and 2 bases respectively, with 9 bases between them. This CDR3 has 15 amino acids. From germline, CDR1 is SGHNT and CDR2 YENEEA. The CDR3 loop reads CASSLVTSPYNEQFF. The CDR3 nucleotides read TGTGCCAGCAGCTTAGTGACGTCCCCCTACAATGAGCAGTTCTTC.

The chain links TRBV7-9 to TRBJ2-7, with D perhaps matching TRBD1 or TRBD2 (6 bases each). Germline V CDR1 and CDR2: SEHNR, FQNEAQ (reference sequence). Trimming stripped 8 bases from V and 4 bases from J, with 15 bases between. The CDR3 has 13 residues. CDR3 amino acids: CASEGGAEYEQYF. The CDR3 bases are TGTGCCAGCGAGGGGGGAGCGGAGTACGAGCAGTACTTC.

This chain connects TRBV19 to TRBJ2-7; 7 nucleotides line up with TRBD2. V was pared by 7 bases and J by 3 bases, with 12 bases of the junction left unmatched. The CDR3 has 15 amino acids. The germline gives CDR1 LNHDA, CDR2 SQIVND (reference sequence). The chain's CDR3 is CASTPGASGFYEQYF. The CDR3 nucleotides read TGTGCCAGTACCCCTGGGGCTAGCGGCTTCTACGAGCAGTACTTC.

The chain carries TRBV18 and TRBJ1-4; D may be TRBD1 (6 bases). Trimming pared 4 bases from V and 2 bases from J, leaving 14 bases between. The CDR3 has 16 residues. CDR1 and CDR2 from the germline V gene are KGHSH and LQKENI. The CDR3 coding sequence is TGTGCCAGCTCACTTGGACAGCCGGGGACTAATGAAAAACTGTTTTTT. Its translation: CASSLGQPGTNEKLFF.